This TCR beta chain was identified in a study of cytomegalovirus exposure and HLA in healthy donors. For the study at large: An early data release held tens of millions of unique TCRs from HLA-typed donors.

There was no recording of CMV serostatus for this donor. Worth noting for this clone: Antigen: not known.

With 60 Vbeta and 13 Jbeta primers, the PCR was carried out. Assay used: immunoSEQ multiplex PCR; TCRdb lists only in-frame clones, some missing. Among about 98,000 clones listed, about three quarters were seen once. Study-level findings and limits: An ancestry cluster, one associated with Asian ancestry, reportedly showed fewer N-insertions than the approximately 720-donor mean in a later analysis.

Per germline, CDR1 MNHNY and CDR2 SVGAGI (reference sequence). V was clipped by 5 bases and J by 11 bases, with 19 bases between them. The CDR3 length is 15 residues. This receptor was identified in a human donor in good health. The chain combines TRBV6-6 with TRBJ1-6; possibly TRBD1 for D (5 bases). The sample taken for sequencing was PBMCs. CDR3 sequence reads: CASSPQGGGGTPLHF. DNA for the CDR3: TGTGCCAGCAGTCCCCAAGGTGGGGGGGGGACACCCCTCCACTTT.